This T cell receptor beta chain emerged from a study of metastatic and nonmetastatic thyroid tumors. Whole-study context: Repertoire comparison spanned blood and tumor or nodule tissue of malignant and benign thyroid patients. Study conclusions and caveats: A significant increase in TCR beta diversity was reportedly seen in malignant thyroid tumors relative to benign nodules, in blood and tumor.

Losses at the gene ends were 5 bases for V and 6 bases for J; bases not matched to a gene: 3. The length of the CDR3 is 12 residues. The germline CDR1 and CDR2 sequences are DFQATT and SNEGSKA (reference sequence). As handled by the study authors: A classifier for distant metastasis in papillary thyroid cancer was constructed using CDR3 differences observed across clinicopathological groups. TCRdb redid the clone calls on the PCR reads using MiXCR. V and J calls and clone size were set by TCRdb, not the authors. The table lists about 70,000 clones, more than 15% of them singletons. This clone came up many times. As yet, its antigen is unknown. Prior to thyroid surgery, none of the patients had received any treatment.

This chain joins TRBV20-1 and TRBJ2-1; 8 bases map to TRBD2. The sequence came from a female donor with papillary thyroid cancer or a benign thyroid nodule (not recorded which). Some clones in this sample may be carry-over from other donors' samples. Material: blood. This CDR3 is CSADGTSNEQFF. CDR3 DNA: TGCAGTGCTGACGGGACTAGCAATGAGCAGTTCTTC.